In this sample, the clone carrying this TCR beta chain turned up once. The CDR3 consists of 14 residues. Trimming cost V 2 bases and J 3 bases, with 9 bases left between them. The germline gives CDR1 SGHTA, CDR2 FQGNSA. The entry originates in a study of control samples from healthy donors and cancer patients. The method was immunoSEQ multiplex PCR; TCRdb's version includes in-frame clones alone and lacks a portion of them. The table shows around 110,000 clones, with around 90% occurring only once. Sequencing was carried out using blood. The chain employs TRBV7-2 and TRBJ2-3, with D uncertain. This clonotype originated in a woman in her 70s in good health. The CDR3 DNA is TGTGCCAGCAGCTTAACCAGAACGACAGATACGCAGTATTTT. This gives the protein CASSLTRTTDTQYF.